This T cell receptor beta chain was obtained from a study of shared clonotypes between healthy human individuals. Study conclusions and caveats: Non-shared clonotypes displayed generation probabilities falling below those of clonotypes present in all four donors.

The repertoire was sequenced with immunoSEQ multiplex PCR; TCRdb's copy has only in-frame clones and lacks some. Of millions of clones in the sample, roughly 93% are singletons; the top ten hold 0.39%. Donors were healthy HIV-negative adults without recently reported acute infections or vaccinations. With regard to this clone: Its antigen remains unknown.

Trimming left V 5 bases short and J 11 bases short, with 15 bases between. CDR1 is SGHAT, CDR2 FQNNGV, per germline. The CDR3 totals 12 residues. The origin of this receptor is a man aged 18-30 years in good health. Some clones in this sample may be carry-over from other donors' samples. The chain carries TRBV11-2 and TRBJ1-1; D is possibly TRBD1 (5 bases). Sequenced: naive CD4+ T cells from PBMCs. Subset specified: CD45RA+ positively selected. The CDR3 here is CASSHDSAGAFF. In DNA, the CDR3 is TGTGCCAGCAGCCACGACAGTGCGGGCGCTTTCTTT.